This TCR beta chain emerged from a study of regulatory T cells in long-lasting Graves disease. Time point defined: newly diagnosed GD, antithyroid drugs for less than 3 months. Construction of the TCR library relied on RNA isolated from PBMCs. This clonotype was seen ten or more times. Germline V gene sequence: CDR1 SGHAT, CDR2 FQNNGV. The CDR3 is 16 amino acids. The junction had 10 bases not matched to a gene; V was cut back by 4 bases and J by 5 bases. The TCR beta library used iRepertoire HTBI primers with Arm-PCR amplification of CDR3. TCRdb re-analysed the multiplex PCR reads in MiXCR, keeping a single row per CDR3 protein. The sample holds approximately 540,000 distinct CDR3 sequences, around 13% seen once. This same sample was also part of a study on T cells in Graves' hyperthyroidism and ophthalmopathy.

The clonotype comes from a woman in her thirties with Graves disease. The gene calls are TRBV11-2 and TRBJ1-2, with 10 bases identical to TRBD1. Specimen: peripheral blood mononuclear cells (PBMCs), collected at new diagnosis, from a patient treated with antithyroid drugs. CDR3 protein: CASSSPRTGGVYGYTF. The CDR3 DNA reads TGTGCCAGCAGCTCACCTCGGACAGGGGGAGTTTATGGCTACACCTTC.